This section outlines one T cell receptor (beta chain) sequence together with its context. Its matching antigen is unknown. The data stem from a study of T cell responses to AZD1222 COVID-19 vaccine. Study information: Whether given at about 4 or about 12 weeks, second doses were pooled.

Per the germline V gene, CDR1 is SGHAT and CDR2 is FQNNGV. The V gene end was trimmed by 5 bases and the J gene end by 2 bases; junction bases not matched to a gene: 10. The CDR3 runs to 16 residues. Produced via immunoSEQ multiplex PCR; TCRdb's table is partial and in-frame only. The sample contains tens of thousands of clones, about 83% of which appear only once. Study observations and caveats: Spike-wide vaccine-associated CD4 TCRs dominated at 160-218 and 743-854. The study sampled repertoires only after the peak T cell response.

The chain links TRBV11-2 to TRBJ2-7; 9 nucleotides match TRBD1. The specimen comprised peripheral blood, sampled on day 0 of AZD1222 vaccination. This TCR was recovered from an adult in good health. CDR3 amino acids: CASSGLKGQGAYEQYF. The CDR3 DNA reads as TGTGCCAGCAGCGGTCTGAAGGGACAGGGAGCCTACGAGCAGTACTTC.